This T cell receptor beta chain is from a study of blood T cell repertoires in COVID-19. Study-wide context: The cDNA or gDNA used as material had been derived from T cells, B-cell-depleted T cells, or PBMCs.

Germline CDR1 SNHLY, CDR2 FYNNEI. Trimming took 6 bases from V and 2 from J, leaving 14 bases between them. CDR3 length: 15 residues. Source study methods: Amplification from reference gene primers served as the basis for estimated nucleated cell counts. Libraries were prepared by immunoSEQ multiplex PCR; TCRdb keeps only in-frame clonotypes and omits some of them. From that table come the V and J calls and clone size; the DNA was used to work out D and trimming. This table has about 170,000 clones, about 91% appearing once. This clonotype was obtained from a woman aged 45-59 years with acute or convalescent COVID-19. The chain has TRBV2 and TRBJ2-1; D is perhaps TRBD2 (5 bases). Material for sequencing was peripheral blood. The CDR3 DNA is TGTGCCAGCAGGGGAGCGGACGGTACCTACAATGAGCAGTTCTTC. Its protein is CASRGADGTYNEQFF.